This T cell receptor beta chain comes out of a study of PD-1 blockade in classical Hodgkin lymphoma. Each and every patient relapsed after autologous stem cell transplantation, and patients got differing brentuximab vedotin exposure. Magnetic negative selection served to purify CD4+ T cells out of PBMCs that had been thawed. Repertoires were generated with immunoSEQ multiplex PCR, while TCRdb's copy carries only in-frame clones and drops some. This table has around 23,000 clones, roughly 84% appearing once. CDR3 size: 13 residues. Germline loops: CDR1 SGHRS, CDR2 YFSETQ. V was trimmed by 4 bases and J by 4 bases, leaving 11 bases between them. This clone was detected a few times.

Sequenced material: CD4+ T cells from blood, taken at baseline. The clonotype was recovered from a human donor with classical Hodgkin lymphoma. This chain uses TRBV5-1 with TRBJ1-2; D gene ambiguous. This chain's CDR3 is CASSDDAGYGYTF. The CDR3 DNA follows: TGCGCCAGCAGCGACGACGCGGGCTATGGCTACACCTTC. Complete variable domain (other parts from reference TRBV5-1 and TRBJ1-2): KAGVTQTPRYLIKTRGQQVTLSCSPISGHRSVSWYQQTPGQGLQFLFEYFSETQRNKGNFPGRFSGRQFSNSRSEMNVSTLELGDSALYLCASSDDAGYGYTFGSGTRLTVV.